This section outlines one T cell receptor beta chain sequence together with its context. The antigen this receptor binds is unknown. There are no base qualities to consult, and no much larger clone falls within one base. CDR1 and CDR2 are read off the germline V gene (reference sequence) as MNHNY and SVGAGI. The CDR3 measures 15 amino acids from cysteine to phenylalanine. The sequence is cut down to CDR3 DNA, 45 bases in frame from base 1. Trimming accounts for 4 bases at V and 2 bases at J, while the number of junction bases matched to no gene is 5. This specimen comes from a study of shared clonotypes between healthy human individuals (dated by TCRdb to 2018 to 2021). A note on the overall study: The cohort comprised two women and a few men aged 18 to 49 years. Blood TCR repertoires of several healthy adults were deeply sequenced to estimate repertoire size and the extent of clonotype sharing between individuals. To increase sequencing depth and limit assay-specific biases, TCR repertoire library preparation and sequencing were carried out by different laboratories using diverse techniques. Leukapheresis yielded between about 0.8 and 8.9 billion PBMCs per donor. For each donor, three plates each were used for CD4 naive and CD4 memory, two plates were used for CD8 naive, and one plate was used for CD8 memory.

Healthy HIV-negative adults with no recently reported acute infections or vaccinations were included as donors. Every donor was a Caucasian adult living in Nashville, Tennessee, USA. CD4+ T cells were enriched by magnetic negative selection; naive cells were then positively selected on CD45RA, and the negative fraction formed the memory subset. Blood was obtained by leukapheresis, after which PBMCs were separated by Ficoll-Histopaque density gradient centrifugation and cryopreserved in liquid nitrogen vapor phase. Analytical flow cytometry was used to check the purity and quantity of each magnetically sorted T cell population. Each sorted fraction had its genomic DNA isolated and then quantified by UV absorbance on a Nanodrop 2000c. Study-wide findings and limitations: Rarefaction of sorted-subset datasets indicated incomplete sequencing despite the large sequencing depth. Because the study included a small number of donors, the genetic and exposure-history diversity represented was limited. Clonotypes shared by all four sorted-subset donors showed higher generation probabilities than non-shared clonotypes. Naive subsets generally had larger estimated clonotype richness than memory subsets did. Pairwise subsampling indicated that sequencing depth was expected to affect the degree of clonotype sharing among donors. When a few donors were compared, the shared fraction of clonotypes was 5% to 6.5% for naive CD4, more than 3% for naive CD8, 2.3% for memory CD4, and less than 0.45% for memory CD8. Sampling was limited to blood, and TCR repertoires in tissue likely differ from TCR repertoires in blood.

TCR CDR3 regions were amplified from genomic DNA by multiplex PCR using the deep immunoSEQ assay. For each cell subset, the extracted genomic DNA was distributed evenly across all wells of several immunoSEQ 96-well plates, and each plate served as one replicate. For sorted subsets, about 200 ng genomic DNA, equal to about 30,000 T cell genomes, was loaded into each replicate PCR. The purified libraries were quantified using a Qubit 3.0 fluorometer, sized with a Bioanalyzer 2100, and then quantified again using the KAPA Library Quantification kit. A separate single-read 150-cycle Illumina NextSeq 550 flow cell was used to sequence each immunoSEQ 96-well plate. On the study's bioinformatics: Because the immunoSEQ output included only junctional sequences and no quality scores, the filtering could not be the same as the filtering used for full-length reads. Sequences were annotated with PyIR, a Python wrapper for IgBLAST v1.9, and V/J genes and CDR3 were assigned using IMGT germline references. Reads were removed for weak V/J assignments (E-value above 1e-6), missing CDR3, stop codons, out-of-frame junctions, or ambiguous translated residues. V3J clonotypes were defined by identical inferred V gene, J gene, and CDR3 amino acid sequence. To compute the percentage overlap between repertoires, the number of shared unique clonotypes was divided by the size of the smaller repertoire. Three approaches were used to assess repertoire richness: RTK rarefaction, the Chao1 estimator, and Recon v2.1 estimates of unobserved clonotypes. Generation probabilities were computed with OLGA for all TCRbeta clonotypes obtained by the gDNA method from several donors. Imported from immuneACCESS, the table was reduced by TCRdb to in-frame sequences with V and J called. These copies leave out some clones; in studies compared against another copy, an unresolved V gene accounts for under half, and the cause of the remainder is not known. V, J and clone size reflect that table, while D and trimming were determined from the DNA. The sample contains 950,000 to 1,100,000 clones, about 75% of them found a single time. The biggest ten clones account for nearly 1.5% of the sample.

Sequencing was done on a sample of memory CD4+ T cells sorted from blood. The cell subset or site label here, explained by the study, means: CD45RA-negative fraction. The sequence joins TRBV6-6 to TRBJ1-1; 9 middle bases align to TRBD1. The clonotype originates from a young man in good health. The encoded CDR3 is CASSFRTGANTEAFF. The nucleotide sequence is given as TGTGCCAGCAGTTTCCGGACAGGGGCAAACACTGAAGCTTTCTTT.